This TCR beta chain was recorded in a study of Graves' ophthalmopathy and Graves' hyperthyroidism. Amplifying from RNA transcripts, the study obtained TCR beta CDR3 regions. Second-round multiplex PCR came after first-round RT-PCR with HTBI primers. TCRdb itself ran the multiplex PCR reads through MiXCR, one entry per CDR3 protein. This table holds 300,000 to 450,000 distinct CDR3 sequences, about 17% found once. Patients in the hyperthyroidism group, adults aged 18 to 65, were newly diagnosed, under 2 months' duration. PBMCs came from 10 ml of fresh peripheral blood. CDR3 size: 14 residues. Trimming removed 6 bases at V and 5 bases at J, with 16 bases between.

Sequences were obtained from peripheral blood. The sequence was obtained from an adult woman with stable Graves' hyperthyroidism. V and J are TRBV12-3 or TRBV12-4 and TRBJ2-5; maybe TRBD1 (6 bases). The CDR3 DNA reads as TGTGCCAGCAGCCGAGGGACAACCCAGGAGACCCAGTACTTC. Its translation: CASSRGTTQETQYF.